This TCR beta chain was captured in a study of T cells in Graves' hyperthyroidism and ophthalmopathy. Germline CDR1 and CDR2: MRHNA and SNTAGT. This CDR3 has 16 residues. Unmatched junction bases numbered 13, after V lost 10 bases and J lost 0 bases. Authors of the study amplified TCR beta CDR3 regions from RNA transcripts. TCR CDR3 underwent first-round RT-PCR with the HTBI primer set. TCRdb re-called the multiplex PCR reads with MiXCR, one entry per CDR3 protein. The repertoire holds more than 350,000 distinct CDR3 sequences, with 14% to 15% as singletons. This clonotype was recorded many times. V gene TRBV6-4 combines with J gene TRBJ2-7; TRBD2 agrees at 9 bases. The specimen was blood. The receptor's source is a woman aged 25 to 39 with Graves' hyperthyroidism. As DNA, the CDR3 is TGTGCCAACCTGCTACCGGGACTAGCAAACTCCTACGAGCAGTACTTC. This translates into CANLLPGLANSYEQYF.